These T cell receptor beta chains were read from a single sample in a study of T cells in Graves' hyperthyroidism and ophthalmopathy. TCRdb reanalysed the multiplex PCR reads using MiXCR and keeps one entry per CDR3 protein. The table has fewer than 900,000 distinct CDR3 sequences, around 15% seen once. Material: blood. The receptor source for this set is a man aged 18 to 30 with Graves' hyperthyroidism. Each CDR3 is given with its conserved first and last residue. D genes are given only for firm matches. Some rows have no size entry. The others give once, few or many, or a class for an expanded clone.

j_call v_call clone_size d_call cdr3_nt cdr3_aa
TRBJ2-7 TRBV20-1 few TRBD2 TGCAGTGCGGACGGAACAGCGGGAGTTGGTTCCTACGAGCAGTACTTC CSADGTAGVGSYEQYF
TRBJ2-3 TRBV5-1 many - TGCGCCAGCTCGAACGACAGGACAGATACGCAGTATTTT CASSNDRTDTQYF
TRBJ1-1 TRBV11-2 few - TGTGCCAGCAGCGCAGAGGGGGATGAAGCTTTCTTT CASSAEGDEAFF
TRBJ2-7 TRBV9 - TRBD2 TGTGCCAGCAGCACAGTAGCGGGAGTCGACGAGCAGTACTTC CASSTVAGVDEQYF
TRBJ2-7 TRBV28 few - TGTGCCAGCAGTTTTTCTTCCCCCGCCTACGAGCAGTACTTC CASSFSSPAYEQYF
TRBJ2-2 TRBV6-4 - - TGTGCCAGCAGTCGTAAGAGGAACACCGGGGAGCTGTTTTTT CASSRKRNTGELFF
TRBJ1-1 TRBV20-1 - - TGCAGTGCTACTAGGGGTTTGAACACTGAAGCTTTCTTT CSATRGLNTEAFF
TRBJ1-2 TRBV7-9 many TRBD1 TGTGCCAGCAGCATCGGGACAGGGAACGGCTACACCTTC CASSIGTGNGYTF
TRBJ2-6 TRBV27 - - TGTGCCAGCAGGGGCCTGTTTGGGGCCAACGTCATGACTTTC CASRGLFGANVMTF
TRBJ2-6 TRBV20-1 - TRBD1 TGCAGTGCTGGACAGGGGGCGGGCGGGGCCAACGTCCTGACTTTC CSAGQGAGGANVLTF